This T cell receptor (beta chain) was sequenced in a study of T cell changes during pregnancy in multiple sclerosis. Sequenced by immunoSEQ multiplex PCR; TCRdb stores in-frame clones only, minus some. The sample has over 35,000 clones, 85% to 95% seen once; the top ten hold about 1.5%. Sequenced material: peripheral blood. This sequence originates from a female donor with multiple sclerosis, enrolled in a pregnancy study.

The CDR3 loop reads CASSLIWGSGNTIYF. CDR3 in DNA: TGCGCCAGCAGCCTGATCTGGGGCTCTGGAAACACCATATATTTT. V is TRBV5-1 and J is TRBJ1-3; no reliable D call. Germline assignment: CDR1 SGHRS and CDR2 YFSETQ. V was trimmed by 4 bases and J by 0 bases, leaving 11 bases between them. The length of the CDR3 is 15 residues.